The T cell receptor (beta chain) described here comes from a study of T cell changes during pregnancy in multiple sclerosis. Deletions cut 3 bases from V and 3 bases from J, with 9 bases between. CDR1 SGHVS and CDR2 FNYEAQ come from the germline V gene. The CDR3 has 13 amino acids. Clones were read by immunoSEQ multiplex PCR, and TCRdb kept only the in-frame ones, dropping some. The sample yields 50,000 to 70,000 clones, 92% seen once. This specimen was peripheral blood, taken in the second trimester of pregnancy. J is TRBJ2-7 and V is TRBV7-6; D uncertain. The TCR was taken from a female donor with multiple sclerosis, enrolled in a pregnancy study. This CDR3 is CASSLQTYYEQYF. CDR3 nucleotides: TGTGCCAGCAGCTTGCAAACATACTACGAGCAGTACTTC. Using reference TRBV7-6 and TRBJ2-7 for the parts outside the CDR3, the full variable domain is GAGVSQSPRYKVTKRGQDVALRCDPISGHVSLYWYRQALGQGPEFLTYFNYEAQQDKSGLPNDRFSAERPEGSISTLTIQRTEQRDSAMYRCASSLQTYYEQYFGPGTRLTVT.